Shown below are 17 T cell receptor beta chains from a single sample sequenced in a study of T cell responses to AZD1222 COVID-19 vaccine. This table comes from immunoSEQ multiplex PCR, and its TCRdb copy is limited to in-frame clones, with some not included. The repertoire has roughly 120,000 clones, about 86% of them found once; the top ten carry roughly 3.1%. The sequences come from peripheral blood, collected 28 days after the second AZD1222 dose. These receptors originate from an adult who received the AZD1222 COVID-19 vaccine.

The chain uses TRBV4-3 and TRBJ1-2; 7 bases agree with TRBD1. The CDR3 is 17 residues long. The germline V gene encodes CDR1 LGHNA and CDR2 YSLEER. V gave up 4 bases and J gave up 8 bases; unmatched junction bases: 19. CDR3: CASSRSSGGARAFGYTF. In DNA, the CDR3 is TGCGCCAGCAGCCGGTCCTCAGGGGGGGCGAGGGCATTCGGCTACACCTTC.

The chain employs TRBV5-4 and TRBJ1-2, with TRBD1 matching 8 bases. Germline V lookup: CDR1 SGHNT, CDR2 YYREEE (reference sequence). The CDR3 consists of 13 residues. V trimming: 4 bases; J trimming: 6 bases; junction bases outside the gene matches: 5. CDR3 amino acids: CASSRTGKDGYTF. As DNA, the CDR3 is TGTGCCAGCAGCCGGACAGGGAAGGATGGCTACACCTTC.

The table lists this clone with a few counts. The gene calls are TRBV19 and TRBJ2-3; no definite D call. CDR1 is LNHDA, CDR2 SQIVND, per germline (reference sequence). This CDR3 is 15 amino acids long. The V gene lost 8 bases and the J gene lost 0 bases, with 15 bases spanning the gap. CDR3: CASRARRSSTDTQYF. In nucleotides, the CDR3 is TGTGCCAGTCGGGCCCGACGGTCTAGCACAGATACGCAGTATTTT.

This clone was observed a single time. The CDR3 DNA reads TGTGCCAGCAGTCCCGGGACCTACGAGCAGTACTTC. It encodes CASSPGTYEQYF. The chain uses TRBV12-3 or TRBV12-4 and TRBJ2-7; maybe TRBD2 (5 bases). The V end was cut by 5 bases, the J end by 2 bases, with 7 bases between. The CDR3 consists of 12 residues.

This clone was observed once. The chain recombines TRBV9 with TRBJ2-7; D is unclear. There are 15 residues in the CDR3. The ends were cut back, 0 bases at V and 1 base at J, with 11 bases in the middle. Per germline, CDR1 SGDLS and CDR2 YYNGEE. The CDR3 coding sequence is TGTGCCAGCAGCGTAGAAGATTCCCCTTCCTACGAGCAGTACTTC. This sequence encodes CASSVEDSPSYEQYF.

The V and J genes are TRBV7-9 and TRBJ1-1; D is perhaps TRBD1 (6 bases). V lost 11 bases, J lost 6 bases, and 19 bases lay in between. Per the germline V gene, CDR1 is SEHNR and CDR2 is FQNEAQ (reference sequence). The CDR3 spans 13 residues. CDR3 loop: CAGYREGGSEAFF. CDR3 nucleotide sequence: TGTGCCGGCTACAGGGAAGGAGGCTCTGAAGCTTTCTTT. Looking up the rest from reference TRBV7-9 and TRBJ1-1 gives the full variable domain: DTGVSQNPRHKITKRGQNVTFRCDPISEHNRLYWYRQTLGQGPEFLTYFQNEAQLEKSRLLSDRFSAERPKGSFSTLEIQRTEQGDSAMYLCAGYREGGSEAFFGQGTRLTVV.

The rearrangement uses TRBV2 and TRBJ2-7; D gene unclear. V shed 8 bases and J shed 4 bases, with 9 bases lying between them. There are 11 residues in the CDR3. The germline V gene encodes CDR1 SNHLY and CDR2 FYNNEI. As DNA, the CDR3 is TGTGCCAGCTCCGGAGAGTACGAGCAGTACTTC. Amino acids: CASSGEYEQYF.

The chain joins TRBV7-9 to TRBJ1-2, with a possible D match to TRBD1 (5 bases). CDR3 size: 13 residues. Germline V gene lookup returns CDR1 SEHNR and CDR2 FQNEAQ (reference sequence). The V and J ends lost 5 bases and 3 bases respectively, with 10 bases between them. The CDR3, as DNA: TGTGCCAGCAGCCAGGACAACCACTATGGCTACACCTTC. Translated: CASSQDNHYGYTF.

The chain joins TRBV9 to TRBJ2-7, with TRBD2 matching over 10 bases. Germline lookup yields CDR1 SGDLS and CDR2 YYNGEE. CDR3 length: 16 amino acids. Losses at the gene ends were 0 bases for V and 7 bases for J; bases not matched to a gene: 10. CDR3 DNA sequence: TGTGCCAGCAGCGTAGCTAGCGGGGGACTGGCAGGGGAGCAGTACTTC. Translating gives CASSVASGGLAGEQYF. The full variable domain, its missing parts supplied by reference TRBV9 and TRBJ2-7, is DSGVTQTPKHLITATGQRVTLRCSPRSGDLSVYWYQQSLDQGLQFLIQYYNGEERAKGNILERFSAQQFPDLHSELNLSSLELGDSALYFCASSVASGGLAGEQYFGPGTRLTVT.

The rearrangement joins TRBV10-1 to TRBJ2-3, with D possibly matching TRBD2 (6 bases). Germline V gives CDR1 WNHNN, CDR2 SYGVQD (reference sequence). The CDR3 loop spans 15 amino acids. V gave up 3 bases and J gave up 0 bases, with 10 bases separating them. CDR3 loop: CASSEGRGSTDTQYF. The DNA for the CDR3 is TGCGCCAGCAGTGAAGGGCGGGGAAGCACAGATACGCAGTATTTT.

The CDR3 DNA reads TGTGCCACCAGTGATACGAAGGACTATGGCTACACCTTC. Residues: CATSDTKDYGYTF. This chain connects TRBV24-1 to TRBJ1-2, with D unresolved. The CDR3 is 13 residues long. Per germline, CDR1 KGHDR and CDR2 SFDVKD. Trimming shortened V by 3 bases and J by 3 bases, and 7 bases separated the two germline ends.

This rearrangement joins TRBV21-1 to TRBJ1-5; TRBD1 was called by the table and not checked on the DNA. TRBV21-1 is deemed a pseudogene. CDR3 size: 14 residues. The CDR3 is CASSIRGSNQPQHF. The CDR3 DNA sequence: TGTGCCAGCAGCATTAGGGGTAGCAATCAGCCCCAGCATTTT.

The rearrangement joins TRBV2 to TRBJ2-5; no definite D call. The CDR3 runs to 12 residues. Trimming pared 4 bases from V and 5 bases from J, leaving 8 bases between. CDR1 is SNHLY and CDR2 is FYNNEI in the germline V gene. The CDR3 DNA is TGTGCCAGCAGTGCGGGTGGGGAGACCCAGTACTTC. It yields the protein CASSAGGETQYF.

The chain employs TRBV7-2 and TRBJ2-7; 13 bases map to TRBD2. This CDR3 is built from 17 residues. Germline assignment: CDR1 SGHTA and CDR2 FQGNSA. Trimming at V came to 1 base and at J to 5 bases, leaving 8 bases not matched to a gene. CDR3 coding DNA: TGTGCCAGCAGCTTAGGTAGCGGGACTAGCGGGGCCAACGAGCAGTACTTC. Its translation: CASSLGSGTSGANEQYF.

Only one count was recorded for this clone. The CDR3 DNA sequence: TGTGCCAGCAGTCTCGCCGACGGATTGTTCTATGGCTACACCTTC. It codes for CASSLADGLFYGYTF. The rearrangement links TRBV6-5 to TRBJ1-2; D gene uncertain. V shed 5 bases and J shed 4 bases, with 17 bases lying between them. The CDR3 has 15 residues. Looked up from germline, CDR1 is MNHEY and CDR2 is SVGAGI.

This chain links TRBV15 with TRBJ1-5; no clear D. CDR1 and CDR2 from the germline V gene are LNHNV and YYDKDF (reference sequence). V was shortened by 1 base and J by 11 bases, with 12 bases between the two germline ends. This CDR3 spans 13 amino acids. CDR3 loop: CATSRVIDWAQHF. CDR3 coding DNA: TGTGCCACCAGCAGAGTGATCGATTGGGCCCAGCATTTT. Full variable domain (remainder filled in from reference TRBV15 and TRBJ1-5): DAMVIQNPRYQVTQFGKPVTLSCSQTLNHNVMYWYQQKSSQAPKLLFHYYDKDFNNEADTPDNFQSRRPNTSFCFLDIRSPGLGDTAMYLCATSRVIDWAQHFGDGTRLSIL.

The rearrangement uses TRBV11-3 and TRBJ2-1; TRBD2 aligns across 12 bases. Germline V gene data show CDR1 as SGHNT and CDR2 as YENEEA. There are 18 residues in the CDR3. J gave up 9 bases and V 4 bases, and 16 bases lay outside the gene matches. Here the CDR3 DNA reads TGTGCCAGCAGCTCTTCGGCTAGCGGGGGGGCAGTGGTTGGTGAGCAGTTCTTC. Translation gives CASSSSASGGAVVGEQFF.